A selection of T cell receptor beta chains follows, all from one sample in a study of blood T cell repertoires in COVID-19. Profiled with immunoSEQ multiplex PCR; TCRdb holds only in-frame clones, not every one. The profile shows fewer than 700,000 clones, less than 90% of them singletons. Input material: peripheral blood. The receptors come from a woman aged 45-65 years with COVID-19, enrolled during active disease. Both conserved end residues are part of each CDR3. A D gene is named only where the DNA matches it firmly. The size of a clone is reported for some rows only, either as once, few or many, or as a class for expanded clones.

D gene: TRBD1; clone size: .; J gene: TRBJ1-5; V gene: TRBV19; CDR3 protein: CASSIGGQTYQPQHF; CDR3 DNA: TGTGCCAGTAGTATAGGGGGACAGACCTATCAGCCCCAGCATTTT
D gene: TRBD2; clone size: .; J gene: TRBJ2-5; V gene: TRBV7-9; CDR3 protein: CASSWDSGGETQYF; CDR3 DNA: TGTGCCAGCAGCTGGGACTCGGGGGGGGAGACCCAGTACTTC
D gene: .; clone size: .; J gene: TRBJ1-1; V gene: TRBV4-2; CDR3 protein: CASSQDRGSPGTEAFF; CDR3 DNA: TGTGCCAGCAGCCAAGATAGAGGCAGCCCTGGCACTGAAGCTTTCTTT
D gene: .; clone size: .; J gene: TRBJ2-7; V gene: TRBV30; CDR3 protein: CAWSKSPNYEQYF; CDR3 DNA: TGTGCCTGGAGCAAAAGCCCCAACTACGAGCAGTACTTC
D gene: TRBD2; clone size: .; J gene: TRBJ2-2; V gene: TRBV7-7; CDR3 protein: CASSLGTSANTGELFF; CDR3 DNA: TGTGCCAGCAGCTTAGGGACTAGCGCTAACACCGGGGAGCTGTTTTTT
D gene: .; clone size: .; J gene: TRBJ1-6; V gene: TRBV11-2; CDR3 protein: CASSLARRETPLHF; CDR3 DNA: TGTGCCAGCAGCTTAGCTCGCCGCGAGACACCCCTCCACTTT
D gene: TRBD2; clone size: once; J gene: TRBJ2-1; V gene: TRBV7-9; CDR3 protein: CASSTGLGPHYNEQFF; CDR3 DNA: TGTGCCAGCAGCACGGGACTAGGACCCCACTACAATGAGCAGTTCTTC
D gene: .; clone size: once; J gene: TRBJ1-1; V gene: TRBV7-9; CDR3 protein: CASSFGGGRNTEAFF; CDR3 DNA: TGTGCCAGCAGCTTCGGGGGGGGGCGTAACACTGAAGCTTTCTTT
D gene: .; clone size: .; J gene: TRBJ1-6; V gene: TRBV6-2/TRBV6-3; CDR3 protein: CASSEDSNSPLHF; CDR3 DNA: TGTGCCAGCAGTGAGGACAGTAATTCACCCCTCCACTTT
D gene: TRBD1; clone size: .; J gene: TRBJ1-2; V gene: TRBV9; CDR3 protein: CASSGTGGHYGYTF; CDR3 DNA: TGTGCCAGCAGCGGGACAGGGGGACACTATGGCTACACCTTC
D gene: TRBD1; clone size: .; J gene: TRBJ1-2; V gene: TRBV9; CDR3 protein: CASSGDRSHYGYTF; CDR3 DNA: TGTGCCAGCAGCGGGGACAGGTCCCACTATGGCTACACCTTC
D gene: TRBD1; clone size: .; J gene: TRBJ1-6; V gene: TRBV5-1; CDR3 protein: CASSPDRVNSPLHF; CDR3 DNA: TGCGCCAGCAGCCCCGACAGGGTAAATTCACCCCTCCACTTT
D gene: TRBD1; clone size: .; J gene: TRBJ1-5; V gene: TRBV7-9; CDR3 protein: CASGTDNQPQHF; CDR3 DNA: TGTGCCAGCGGGACAGACAATCAGCCCCAGCATTTT
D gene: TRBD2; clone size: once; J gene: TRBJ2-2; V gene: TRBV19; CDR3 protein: CATSPRLAGETGELFF; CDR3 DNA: TGTGCCACCTCGCCCCGACTAGCGGGGGAGACCGGGGAGCTGTTTTTT
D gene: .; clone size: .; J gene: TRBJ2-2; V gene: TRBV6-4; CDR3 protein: CASSEGRNTGELFF; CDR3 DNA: TGTGCCAGCAGTGAGGGCAGGAACACCGGGGAGCTGTTTTTT
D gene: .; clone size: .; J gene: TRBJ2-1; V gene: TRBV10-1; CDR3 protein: CASSDGGGNSYNEQFF; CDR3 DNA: TGCGCCAGCAGTGATGGCGGGGGCAACTCCTACAATGAGCAGTTCTTC
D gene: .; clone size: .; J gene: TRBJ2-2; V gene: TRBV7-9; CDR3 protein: CASSLGQGYGTGELFF; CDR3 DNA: TGTGCCAGCAGCTTGGGTCAGGGTTACGGGACCGGGGAGCTGTTTTTT